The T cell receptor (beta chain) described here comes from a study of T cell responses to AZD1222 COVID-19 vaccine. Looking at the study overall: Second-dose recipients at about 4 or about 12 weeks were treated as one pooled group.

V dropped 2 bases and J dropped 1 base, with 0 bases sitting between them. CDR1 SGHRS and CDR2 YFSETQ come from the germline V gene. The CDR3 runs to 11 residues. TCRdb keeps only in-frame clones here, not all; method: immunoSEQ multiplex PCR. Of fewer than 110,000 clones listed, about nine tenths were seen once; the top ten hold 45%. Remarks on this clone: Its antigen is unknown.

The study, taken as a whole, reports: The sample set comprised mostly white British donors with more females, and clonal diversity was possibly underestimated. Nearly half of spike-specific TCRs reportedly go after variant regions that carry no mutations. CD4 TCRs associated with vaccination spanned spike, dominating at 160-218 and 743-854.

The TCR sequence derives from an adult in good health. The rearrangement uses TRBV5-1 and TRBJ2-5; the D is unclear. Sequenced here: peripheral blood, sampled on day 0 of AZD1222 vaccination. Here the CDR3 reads CASSFQETQYF. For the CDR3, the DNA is TGCGCCAGCAGCTTCCAAGAGACCCAGTACTTC.